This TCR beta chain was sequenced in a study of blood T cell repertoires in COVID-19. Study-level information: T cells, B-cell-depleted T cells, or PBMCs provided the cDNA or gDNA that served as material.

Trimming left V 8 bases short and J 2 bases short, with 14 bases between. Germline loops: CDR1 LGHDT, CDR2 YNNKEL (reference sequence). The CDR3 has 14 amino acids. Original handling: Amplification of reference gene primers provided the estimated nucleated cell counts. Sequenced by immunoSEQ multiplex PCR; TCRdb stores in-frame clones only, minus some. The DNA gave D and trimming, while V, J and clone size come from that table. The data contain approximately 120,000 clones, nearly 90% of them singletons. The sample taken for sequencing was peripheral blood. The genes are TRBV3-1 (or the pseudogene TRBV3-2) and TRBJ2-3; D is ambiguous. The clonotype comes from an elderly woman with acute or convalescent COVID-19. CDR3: CASALGPATDTQYF. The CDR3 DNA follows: TGTGCCAGCGCCCTTGGGCCTGCCACAGATACGCAGTATTTT.